Listed below are T cell receptor beta chains from one sample, sequenced in a study of quantifying T cell responses using KT2 cells. TCRdb analysed the UMI-ligation and nested PCR reads with MiXCR anew, one entry per CDR3 protein. The table records 45,000 to 65,000 distinct CDR3 sequences, 9% to 15% of them present only once. The sample was PBMCs spiked with cells of the T cell clone KT2. The origin of the receptors is a human donor. CDR3s include the opening cysteine and the closing phenylalanine or tryptophan. The order of the fields is clone size, J gene, D gene, V gene, CDR3 protein, CDR3 DNA. D genes are given only for firm matches. Where a row states a size, it is once, few, many or the class of an expanded clone; other rows omit it.

clone size: NA
J gene: TRBJ1-1
D gene: NA
V gene: TRBV5-1
CDR3 protein: CASSLLTTRAQGEAFF
CDR3 DNA: TGCGCCAGCAGCCTATTAACCACGAGGGCCCAGGGTGAAGCTTTCTTT

clone size: NA
J gene: TRBJ1-6
D gene: NA
V gene: TRBV4-1
CDR3 protein: CASSPQVSYNSPLHF
CDR3 DNA: TGCGCCAGCAGCCCGCAGGTTTCCTATAATTCACCCCTCCACTTT

clone size: many
J gene: TRBJ1-6
D gene: NA
V gene: TRBV12-3/TRBV12-4
CDR3 protein: CASSPYWEVGDSPLHF
CDR3 DNA: TGTGCCAGCAGTCCCTACTGGGAGGTAGGAGATTCACCCCTCCACTTT

clone size: NA
J gene: TRBJ2-7
D gene: NA
V gene: TRBV5-1
CDR3 protein: CASSSAAGVNEQYF
CDR3 DNA: TGCGCCAGCAGCTCAGCGGCAGGGGTTAACGAGCAGTACTTC

clone size: many
J gene: TRBJ1-1
D gene: NA
V gene: TRBV5-1
CDR3 protein: CASSLEVAGHTEAFF
CDR3 DNA: TGCGCCAGCAGCTTAGAAGTGGCAGGACACACTGAAGCTTTCTTT

clone size: few
J gene: TRBJ2-1
D gene: TRBD2
V gene: TRBV7-3
CDR3 protein: CASSSDPGGEQFF
CDR3 DNA: TGTGCCAGCAGCTCCGACCCGGGGGGTGAGCAGTTCTTC

clone size: once
J gene: TRBJ1-1
D gene: NA
V gene: TRBV5-6
CDR3 protein: CASSLAVGHWTEAFF
CDR3 DNA: TGTGCCAGCAGCTTGGCCGTGGGGCATTGGACTGAAGCTTTCTTT

clone size: many
J gene: TRBJ2-3
D gene: NA
V gene: TRBV20-1
CDR3 protein: CSASSAPDTQYF
CDR3 DNA: TGCAGTGCTAGCAGTGCCCCAGATACGCAGTATTTT

clone size: NA
J gene: TRBJ2-1
D gene: TRBD2
V gene: TRBV4-1
CDR3 protein: CASSNAASGGYNEQFF
CDR3 DNA: TGCGCCAGCAGCAATGCGGCCAGCGGGGGCTACAATGAGCAGTTCTTC

clone size: few
J gene: TRBJ2-7
D gene: NA
V gene: TRBV29-1
CDR3 protein: CSVEEGEQYF
CDR3 DNA: TGCAGCGTTGAAGAGGGAGAGCAGTACTTC

clone size: NA
J gene: TRBJ1-5
D gene: NA
V gene: TRBV10-2
CDR3 protein: CASSGGPGQPQHF
CDR3 DNA: TGCGCCAGCAGTGGAGGACCTGGACAGCCCCAGCATTTT

clone size: few
J gene: TRBJ1-4
D gene: NA
V gene: TRBV7-2
CDR3 protein: CASSLGRTRLFF
CDR3 DNA: TGTGCCAGCAGCTTAGGCCGGACTCGACTGTTTTTT

clone size: many
J gene: TRBJ2-5
D gene: NA
V gene: TRBV13
CDR3 protein: CASSRRPGETQYF
CDR3 DNA: TGTGCCAGCAGCCGACGGCCCGGAGAGACCCAGTACTTC

clone size: many
J gene: TRBJ1-5
D gene: NA
V gene: TRBV11-2
CDR3 protein: CASSRDRINQPQHF
CDR3 DNA: TGTGCCAGCAGCCGAGACAGGATCAATCAGCCCCAGCATTTT

clone size: few
J gene: TRBJ1-1
D gene: TRBD1
V gene: TRBV29-1
CDR3 protein: CSPTDRGQTEAFF
CDR3 DNA: TGCAGCCCGACGGACAGGGGGCAAACTGAAGCTTTCTTT

clone size: many
J gene: TRBJ2-3
D gene: NA
V gene: TRBV6-4
CDR3 protein: CASSDSDTDTQYF
CDR3 DNA: TGTGCCAGCAGTGACTCGGACACAGATACGCAGTATTTT

clone size: NA
J gene: TRBJ2-1
D gene: NA
V gene: TRBV10-3
CDR3 protein: CAISETGYNEQFF
CDR3 DNA: TGTGCCATCAGTGAGACAGGCTACAATGAGCAGTTCTTC

clone size: NA
J gene: TRBJ2-2
D gene: NA
V gene: TRBV24-1
CDR3 protein: CATSDNPGRRTTGELFF
CDR3 DNA: TGTGCCACCAGTGATAATCCGGGTCGTCGGACTACCGGGGAGCTGTTTTTT

clone size: many
J gene: TRBJ2-3
D gene: NA
V gene: TRBV10-3
CDR3 protein: CAISEPSRLTDTQYF
CDR3 DNA: TGTGCCATCAGCGAACCTAGTAGGCTCACAGATACGCAGTATTTT

clone size: NA
J gene: TRBJ2-5
D gene: TRBD2
V gene: TRBV7-9
CDR3 protein: CASSSSGSETQYF
CDR3 DNA: TGTGCCAGCAGCTCTAGCGGGAGCGAGACCCAGTACTTC

clone size: NA
J gene: TRBJ2-2
D gene: NA
V gene: TRBV5-6
CDR3 protein: CASSFIGTTNTGELFF
CDR3 DNA: TGTGCCAGCAGCTTTATTGGGACAACGAACACCGGGGAGCTGTTTTTT

clone size: many
J gene: TRBJ1-1
D gene: TRBD1
V gene: TRBV30
CDR3 protein: CAWTPDRGRVTEAFF
CDR3 DNA: TGTGCCTGGACTCCCGACAGGGGGCGGGTCACTGAAGCTTTCTTT

clone size: once
J gene: TRBJ2-1
D gene: TRBD2
V gene: TRBV20-1
CDR3 protein: CSAIGLAGVEQFF
CDR3 DNA: TGCAGTGCTATAGGACTAGCGGGAGTTGAGCAGTTCTTC